This TCR beta chain was identified during a study of T cell responses to AZD1222 COVID-19 vaccine. The study, taken as a whole, reports: Just six people given AZD1222 tested seropositive at baseline. Scientists sampled the repertoires only once the peak T cell response had passed.

A remark on this clone: Its target is unknown.

This table comes from immunoSEQ multiplex PCR, and its TCRdb copy is limited to in-frame clones, with some not included. The sample contains 130,000 to 150,000 clones, roughly 92% of which appear only once. The input for sequencing was peripheral blood, taken on day 0 of AZD1222 vaccination. This TCR was recovered from an adult in good health.

CDR3 residues: CASSFGLADYNEQFF. The CDR3 DNA sequence: TGCGCCAGCAGCTTTGGACTAGCGGATTACAATGAGCAGTTCTTC. The chain links TRBV5-1 to TRBJ2-1, with 10 bases fitting TRBD2. Losses at the gene ends were 2 bases for V and 4 bases for J; bases not matched to a gene: 3. Germline CDR1 reads SGHRS; CDR2 reads YFSETQ. The CDR3 totals 15 residues.